A selection of T cell receptor beta chains follows, all from one sample in a study of blood T cells in healthy people across ages. Via MiXCR, TCRdb re-called the 5' RACE reads, giving one row per CDR3 protein. The sample lists about 1.4 million distinct CDR3 sequences; 45% to 70% were seen once. Material: blood. These receptor sequences come from a man between 18 and 35 years old in good health. CDR3s include the opening cysteine and the closing phenylalanine or tryptophan. Fields, in order: V gene, D gene, clone size, J gene, CDR3 protein, CDR3 DNA. The D gene is left open where the match is weak. Some rows have no size entry. The others give once, few or many, or a class for an expanded clone.

TRBV20-1,.,.,TRBJ2-3,CSARSSSPGGTDTQYF,TGCAGTGCTAGATCCTCTTCCCCAGGGGGGACAGATACGCAGTATTTT
TRBV6-1,TRBD2,.,TRBJ2-1,CASSAAGGEYNEQFF,TGTGCCAGCAGTGCGGCGGGAGGGGAGTACAATGAGCAGTTCTTC
TRBV13,.,once,TRBJ2-7,CASSSEGSSYEQYF,TGTGCCAGCAGCTCGGAGGGAAGCTCCTACGAGCAGTACTTC
TRBV10-2,TRBD2,.,TRBJ2-1,CVSGGLAGGINNEQFF,TGCGTCAGCGGTGGACTAGCGGGAGGGATAAACAATGAGCAGTTCTTC
TRBV12-3/TRBV12-4,TRBD1,.,TRBJ1-5,CASSLVEGAQNQPQHF,TGTGCCAGCAGTTTAGTGGAGGGGGCGCAAAATCAGCCCCAGCATTTT
TRBV4-1,.,.,TRBJ2-7,CASSQNSISSYEQYF,TGCGCCAGCAGCCAAAATTCGATTAGCTCCTACGAGCAGTACTTC
TRBV20-1,TRBD1,.,TRBJ2-7,CSAKTGGRYEQYF,TGCAGTGCTAAGACAGGGGGTAGGTACGAGCAGTACTTC
TRBV4-3,.,few,TRBJ2-7,CASSQGLPSHEQYF,TGCGCCAGCAGCCAGGGTTTACCGTCCCACGAGCAGTACTTC
TRBV20-1,.,.,TRBJ1-5,CSAGLGTRLGPQHF,TGCAGTGCTGGCCTGGGGACACGGCTTGGGCCCCAGCATTTT
TRBV2,TRBD2,.,TRBJ2-3,CASITPGLAGTDTQYF,TGTGCCAGCATTACACCGGGACTAGCGGGGACAGATACGCAGTATTTT
TRBV14,TRBD1,.,TRBJ1-5,CASSHRGVSNQPQHF,TGTGCCAGCAGCCACAGGGGGGTTAGCAATCAGCCCCAGCATTTT
TRBV20-1,TRBD1,.,TRBJ1-2,CSATEPGQAFFANYGHTF,TGCAGTGCTACAGAACCGGGACAGGCTTTTTTTGCTAACTATGGCCACACCTTC
TRBV6-5,TRBD1,.,TRBJ2-1,CASSYSRDRGHEQFF,TGTGCTAGCAGTTACTCGAGGGACAGGGGCCATGAGCAGTTCTTC
TRBV14,.,few,TRBJ2-2,CASSPGQIHTGELFF,TGTGCCAGCAGCCCAGGACAAATCCACACCGGGGAGCTGTTTTTT
TRBV20-1,TRBD2,.,TRBJ2-7,CSARDEGLAGGVSPYEQYF,TGCAGTGCTAGAGACGAGGGACTAGCGGGGGGGGTTTCCCCCTACGAGCAGTACTTC
TRBV5-1,.,.,TRBJ1-1,CASSLSGLATEAFF,TGCGCCAGCAGCTTAAGCGGGTTGGCGACTGAAGCTTTCTTT
TRBV2,.,.,TRBJ1-1,CASRGSSADTEAFF,TGTGCCAGCAGGGGGTCCTCGGCAGACACTGAAGCTTTCTTT
TRBV6-5,.,few,TRBJ1-1,CASSYSTQPNTEAFF,TGTGCCAGCAGTTACTCAACACAGCCTAACACTGAAGCTTTCTTT
TRBV20-1,.,.,TRBJ2-1,CSTASRDEQFF,TGCAGTACTGCTTCCCGCGATGAGCAGTTCTTC
TRBV5-1,TRBD2,once,TRBJ2-7,CASSATGTSGRASSYEQYF,TGCGCCAGCAGCGCGACTGGGACGAGCGGGAGGGCCTCATCCTACGAGCAGTACTTC
TRBV7-8,.,.,TRBJ1-4,CASRGLREKLFF,TGTGCCAGCCGGGGGCTTAGGGAAAAACTGTTTTTT
TRBV30,TRBD1,.,TRBJ1-2,CAWSRDSVYGYTF,TGTGCCTGGAGTAGGGACAGTGTATACGGCTACACCTTC
TRBV28,.,.,TRBJ1-5,CASTFSRGNQPQHF,TGTGCCAGCACCTTTTCCCGCGGCAATCAGCCCCAGCATTTT
TRBV20-1,TRBD2,.,TRBJ2-7,CSAMPGLAVNEQYF,TGCAGTGCAATGCCGGGACTAGCGGTCAATGAGCAGTACTTC
TRBV28,.,.,TRBJ2-3,CATRAGDTQYF,TGTGCCACAAGGGCCGGGGATACGCAGTATTTT
TRBV5-1,.,few,TRBJ2-5,CASSPREGQTQYF,TGCGCCAGCAGCCCACGTGAAGGTCAGACCCAGTACTTC
TRBV3-1,.,many,TRBJ2-7,CASSQDGKSFKYYEQYF,TGTGCCAGCAGCCAAGACGGCAAGTCCTTCAAATATTACGAGCAGTACTTC
TRBV6-6,.,.,TRBJ2-7,CASSYGELARGHYEQYF,TGTGCCAGCAGTTACGGAGAGCTGGCTAGAGGCCACTACGAGCAGTACTTC
TRBV20-1,.,.,TRBJ2-7,CSASNPRGSYEQYF,TGCAGTGCTAGTAACCCTAGGGGGTCCTACGAGCAGTACTTC
TRBV6-5,.,.,TRBJ1-1,CASSYSISVAFF,TGTGCCAGCAGTTACTCTATTTCGGTAGCTTTCTTT
TRBV12-3/TRBV12-4,.,few,TRBJ2-7,CASSPSGRGQHEQYF,TGTGCCAGCAGTCCGTCGGGGAGGGGGCAACACGAGCAGTACTTC
TRBV6-5,.,.,TRBJ2-7,CASSSALFYEQYF,TGTGCCAGCAGTTCCGCGTTGTTCTACGAGCAGTACTTC
TRBV4-1,.,.,TRBJ2-1,CASSLVTRNPTNEQFF,TGCGCCAGCAGCCTGGTTACTAGAAACCCCACAAATGAGCAGTTCTTC
TRBV13,.,few,TRBJ2-7,CASRWRATYEQYF,TGTGCCAGCAGGTGGAGGGCCACCTACGAGCAGTACTTC
TRBV18,TRBD2,.,TRBJ2-1,CASSPPILSGLAGGNEQFF,TGTGCCAGCTCACCACCAATTCTTTCTGGACTAGCGGGAGGCAATGAGCAGTTCTTC
TRBV12-3/TRBV12-4,.,.,TRBJ2-7,CASRGRGYEQYF,TGTGCCAGCAGGGGCAGGGGTTACGAGCAGTACTTC
TRBV7-9,.,.,TRBJ1-1,CAIGRGRMNTEAFF,TGTGCCATTGGACGGGGACGGATGAACACTGAAGCTTTCTTT
TRBV18,TRBD2,.,TRBJ2-3,CASSPETSARTDTQYF,TGTGCCAGCTCACCCGAGACTAGCGCCCGCACAGATACGCAGTATTTT
TRBV6-5,TRBD1,.,TRBJ1-2,CASSDDRAGGYTF,TGTGCCAGCAGTGACGACAGGGCGGGTGGCTACACCTTC
TRBV20-1,.,few,TRBJ2-1,CSARGDEIYEQFF,TGCAGTGCTCGGGGCGACGAGATCTATGAGCAGTTCTTC
TRBV7-9,TRBD1,.,TRBJ2-3,CASSLRMGQEGTQYF,TGTGCCAGCAGTTTAAGAATGGGACAGGAAGGTACGCAGTATTTT
TRBV6-5,.,.,TRBJ2-3,CASFQRGIGDTQYF,TGTGCCAGTTTCCAACGGGGAATAGGGGATACGCAGTATTTT
TRBV29-1,.,.,TRBJ2-1,CSETTSSYNEQFF,TGCAGCGAAACTACTAGCTCCTACAATGAGCAGTTCTTC
TRBV27,TRBD1,.,TRBJ2-7,CASSLRGTGVTYEQYF,TGTGCCAGCAGTTTAAGGGGGACAGGGGTTACCTACGAGCAGTACTTC
TRBV12-3/TRBV12-4,.,few,TRBJ2-1,CASSPRLAPNGEQFF,TGTGCCAGCAGTCCACGTCTAGCCCCCAACGGAGAGCAGTTCTTC
TRBV20-1,TRBD2,few,TRBJ2-5,CSALGLAGGRETQYF,TGCAGTGCCCTCGGACTAGCGGGAGGGCGCGAGACCCAGTACTTC